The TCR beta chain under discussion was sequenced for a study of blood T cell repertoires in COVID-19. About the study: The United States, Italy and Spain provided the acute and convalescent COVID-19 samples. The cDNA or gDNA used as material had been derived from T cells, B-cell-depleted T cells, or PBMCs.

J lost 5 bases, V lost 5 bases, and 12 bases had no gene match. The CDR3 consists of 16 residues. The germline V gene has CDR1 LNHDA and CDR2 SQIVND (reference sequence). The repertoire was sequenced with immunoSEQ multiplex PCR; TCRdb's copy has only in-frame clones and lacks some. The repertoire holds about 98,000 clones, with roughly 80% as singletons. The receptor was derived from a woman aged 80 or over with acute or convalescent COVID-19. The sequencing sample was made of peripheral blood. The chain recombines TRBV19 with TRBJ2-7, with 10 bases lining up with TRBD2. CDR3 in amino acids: CASSPSGAGGPHEQYV. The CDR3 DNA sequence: TGTGCCAGTAGTCCAAGTGGAGCGGGGGGGCCTCACGAGCAGTACGTC.